This is a list of T cell receptor beta chains from one sample in a study of shared clonotypes between healthy human individuals. TCRdb's table, derived via immunoSEQ multiplex PCR, lists solely in-frame clones and lacks some. The sample consists of almost 700,000 clones, 92% of them appearing once. Sequenced input: naive CD8+ T cells sorted from blood. The receptor set was obtained from a man aged 25 to 40 in good health. Each CDR3 is given without its conserved first and last residue. The order of the fields is CDR3 protein, clone size, V gene, D gene. A D gene is named only where the DNA matches it firmly. The size field is filled for only some rows; it gives once, few, many or a size class.

ASSVALSGANVLT NA TRBV19 NA
ASSQESVSNTEAF NA TRBV4-3 NA
ASMVRAGELF NA TRBV27 NA
ASSLDPSGALYEQY NA TRBV9 TRBD2
ASSYPAGTYEQY NA TRBV7-9 NA
ASSQGVAFGELF NA TRBV4-1 NA
ASSPQGAWEQY NA TRBV27 TRBD1
ASSLIPSGPYNEQF NA TRBV7-3 TRBD2
SVSSDEQY NA TRBV29-1 NA
ASSSTGTDTDTQY NA TRBV7-6 NA
ASSQWTGSHEQY NA TRBV13 TRBD1
ASSQGTGGKLF NA TRBV14 TRBD1
ASSTPPGQGYNEQF NA TRBV10-2 TRBD1
AISESAALQETQY NA TRBV10-3 NA
ASSVGTGVYEQY NA TRBV9 TRBD1
ASSWGTVLAGSTDTQY NA TRBV5-1 NA
ASSPRDREQETQY NA TRBV27 TRBD1
ASSSGQGAKDTQY NA TRBV7-9 NA
ASSISGTSGKNEQF NA TRBV9 TRBD2
ASSLATSGRNEQF NA TRBV5-1 TRBD2
ASSSRVAAYNEQF NA TRBV28 NA
ASSGQRETYNEQF NA TRBV4-3 TRBD2
ARTSNDNTGELF NA TRBV2 NA
ASSYTPGLSYEQY NA TRBV6-5 NA
ASEGCSGANVLT NA TRBV23-1 NA
ASRTSGVNEQF NA TRBV2 TRBD2
ASSQEGARKSTDTQY NA TRBV14 NA
ASTTHASYEQY NA TRBV7-9 NA
ASSLENREETQY NA TRBV5-1 NA
ASSLSSSYRYT NA TRBV27 NA
ASSWTGAVYEQY NA TRBV6-5 TRBD1
ASSLEQGATDTQY NA TRBV5-1 TRBD1
ASSLSPTPNYNEQF NA TRBV13 NA
ASRSGNEQF NA TRBV10-1 NA
ASSWGTGINEQF NA TRBV5-6 TRBD1
ASSSTGWETQY NA TRBV27 TRBD1
SVESRAGYT NA TRBV29-1 NA
ASSPDPGTGSGYT few TRBV5-1 TRBD1
ASSWDRAGTGELF NA TRBV28 TRBD1
ASSPTGSEEQY once TRBV11-2 NA
ASSLSPPGYEQY NA TRBV27 NA
ASSEARLAGVEQY NA TRBV27 TRBD2
ASRATTYEQY NA TRBV6-5 NA
ASSPTRGSDRGTEAF NA TRBV7-9 NA
SAQTGYEQY few TRBV29-1 NA
ASIEQGYGANVLT once TRBV7-9 NA
ASSLAQRAGGWDTQY NA TRBV5-1 TRBD2
ASSSDFGELF NA TRBV7-9 NA
ASSQRDRVHEQF NA TRBV4-3 TRBD1
ASSHQSGTYLNTGELF once TRBV14 NA
ATQGAYSNQPQH NA TRBV7-2 NA
ASSDRITDTQY NA TRBV6-1 NA
ASSTGTSAPYEQY NA TRBV27 TRBD2
AISEGPRTSGGDIYEQY NA TRBV10-3 NA
ASTIEGYNEQF NA TRBV28 NA
ASSEASGLAQYEQY few TRBV2 TRBD2
ASSGTGPQETQY NA TRBV9 NA
ASSLVGSTDTQY NA TRBV5-6 NA
ASSLVPGTEQETQY once TRBV18 TRBD1
SVTTLNTEAF NA TRBV29-1 NA